This T cell receptor beta chain was retrieved from a study of identifying expanded T cells in peripheral blood (dated by TCRdb to between 2018 and 2021). Study-wide context: Four technical replicates, made by sequencing separate aliquots from the same pool of genomic DNA, were compared pairwise. Points the paper makes about the study in general: The authors expected that biological variance in healthy repertoires might rise further over much longer intervals, such as months to years. The binomial model flagged around 1.1 differentially abundant clones between technical replicates, compared with about 15 over approximately two weeks and 19 over roughly 4 weeks. Across all healthy-donor time intervals, the beta-binomial model significantly cut both the number of clones called differentially abundant and the false-positive rate. For all healthy donors, the variance in clone template counts between roughly 2-week samples rose significantly as total template count increased.

No immune events such as infections were documented for the healthy donors during the collection period. To calibrate time-dependent variance in a beta-binomial model of T-cell clone differential abundance, blood repertoires from healthy donors were used as a training cohort. The training cohort included around ten healthy donors, of whom 3 were female and 7 were male. An age range of roughly 25 to 65 years, with an average of 43 years, was recorded for the donors. Whole blood, obtained from a commercial supplier, was collected from each healthy donor at three time points spaced approximately two weeks apart. For immunosequencing, genomic DNA was extracted from whole blood that had not been sorted. A remark on this clone: Its antigen is unknown. The record has no base qualities; no much larger clone is one base away.

Measured from the cysteine to the phenylalanine, the CDR3 is 13 residues long. CDR3 DNA only is kept here, 39 bases in frame from base 1. The V end gives up 10 bases and the J end 5 bases, leaving 6 bases in the junction not matched to a gene. Looking up the germline V gene yields CDR1 ENHRY and CDR2 SYGVKD. The immunoSEQ Assay, which uses bias-controlled multiplex PCR amplification of genomic DNA, was used to profile TCRbeta CDR3 regions. The original pipeline was this. To quantify the absolute abundance of each unique TCRbeta CDR3 region, the sequences were collapsed and filtered. Differential abundance was tested with a binomial (Fisher-equivalent) model and with a beta-binomial model adding time-dependent variance fitted from healthy donors. Clones with fewer than 5 combined templates were removed, and a clone was called differentially abundant if the clone's Benjamini-Hochberg FDR was below 0.01. In the beta-binomial model, variance was expressed as a function of the total template count across the two samples, in the form v = (b*log(k)+a)^2. TCRdb took this table from immuneACCESS and kept in-frame rearrangements with V and J called. Such tables lack part of the clones; where checked against another copy, unresolved V genes explain under half of the gap, and the rest is unexplained. The DNA gave D and trimming, while V, J and clone size come from that table. Here the sample has under 150,000 clones; 75% to 90% occur a single time. The biggest ten clones account for more than 7% of the sample.

Sequencing was performed on blood. The chain joins TRBV10-3 to TRBJ2-7; TRBD2 aligns with 12 central bases. The source is a person between 18 and 75 years old in good health. The nucleotide sequence reads TGTGCCAGTCGACTAGCGGGAGTGAACGAGCAGTACTTC. This encodes CASRLAGVNEQYF.